This TCR beta chain was captured in a study of cytomegalovirus exposure and HLA in healthy donors. The data were produced by immunoSEQ multiplex PCR, yet TCRdb's version contains in-frame clones alone and is incomplete. The sample contains 150,000 to 180,000 clones, around 88% of which appear only once. The V segment lost 6 bases and the J segment 6 bases; nucleotides outside the gene matches: 8. The CDR3 totals 15 residues. The germline V gene has CDR1 SGHRS and CDR2 YFSETQ. Study-level points and caveats: A subsequent analysis found that TCR clusters from the first cohort also tended to co-occur in the 90 to 150 validation repertoires, with about 94% of cluster scores above 0.

As concerns this clone: The antigen is not known.

The sequence was collected from a man aged 18 to 30 in good health and CMV-seropositive. Sequenced input: PBMCs. The chain joins TRBV5-1 to TRBJ2-1; 11 bases line up with TRBD2. Here the CDR3 reads CASTRIAGGPNEQFF. CDR3 DNA: TGCGCCAGCACCCGAATAGCGGGAGGGCCCAATGAGCAGTTCTTC.